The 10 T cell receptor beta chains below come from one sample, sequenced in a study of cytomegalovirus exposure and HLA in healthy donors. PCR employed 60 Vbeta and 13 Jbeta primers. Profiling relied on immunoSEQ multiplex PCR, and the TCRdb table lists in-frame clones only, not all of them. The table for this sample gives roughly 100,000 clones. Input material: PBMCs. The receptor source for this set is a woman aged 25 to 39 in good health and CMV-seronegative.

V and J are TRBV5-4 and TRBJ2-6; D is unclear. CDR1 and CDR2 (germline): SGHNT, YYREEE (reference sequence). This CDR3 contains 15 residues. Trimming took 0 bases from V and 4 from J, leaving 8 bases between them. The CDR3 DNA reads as TGTGCCAGCAGCTTGGGGGCGTTGGGGGCCAACGTCCTGACTTTC. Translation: CASSLGALGANVLTF.

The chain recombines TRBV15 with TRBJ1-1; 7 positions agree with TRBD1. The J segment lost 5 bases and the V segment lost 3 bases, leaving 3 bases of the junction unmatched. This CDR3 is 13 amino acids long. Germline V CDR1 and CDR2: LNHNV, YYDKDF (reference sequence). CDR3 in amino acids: CATSSYRGTEAFF. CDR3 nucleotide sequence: TGTGCCACCAGCAGCTACAGGGGAACTGAAGCTTTCTTT.

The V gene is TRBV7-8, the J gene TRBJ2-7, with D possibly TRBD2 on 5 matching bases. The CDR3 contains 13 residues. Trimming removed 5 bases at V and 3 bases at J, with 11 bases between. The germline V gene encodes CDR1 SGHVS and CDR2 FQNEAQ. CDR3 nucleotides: TGTGCCAGCAGCCCCCGGACTGGCTACGAGCAGTACTTC. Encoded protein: CASSPRTGYEQYF. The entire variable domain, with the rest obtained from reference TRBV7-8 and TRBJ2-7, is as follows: GAGVSQSPRYKVAKRGQDVALRCDPISGHVSLFWYQQALGQGPEFLTYFQNEAQLDKSGLPSDRFFAERPEGSVSTLKIQRTQQEDSAVYLCASSPRTGYEQYFGPGTRLTVT.

The CDR3 loop reads CASSLVGRGSYEQYF. As DNA, the CDR3 is TGTGCCAGCAGCTTAGTAGGCAGGGGCTCCTACGAGCAGTACTTC. This sequence joins TRBV7-2 and TRBJ2-7; TRBD1 might be the D (6 bases). Germline V CDR1 and CDR2: SGHTA, FQGNSA. CDR3 size: 15 residues. Between the trimmed V and J ends, which lost 1 base and 0 bases, there was a span of 10 bases.

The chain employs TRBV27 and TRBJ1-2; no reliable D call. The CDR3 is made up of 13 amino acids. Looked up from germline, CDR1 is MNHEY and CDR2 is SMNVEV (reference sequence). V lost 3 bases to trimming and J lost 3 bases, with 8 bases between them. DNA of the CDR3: TGTGCCAGCAGTTTGCACGGTGACTATGGCTACACCTTC. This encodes CASSLHGDYGYTF.

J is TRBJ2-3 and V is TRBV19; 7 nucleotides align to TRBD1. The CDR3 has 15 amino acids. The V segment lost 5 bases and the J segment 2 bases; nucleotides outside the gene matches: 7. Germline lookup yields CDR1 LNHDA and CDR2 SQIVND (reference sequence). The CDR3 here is CASSPQGRVTDTQYF. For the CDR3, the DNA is TGTGCCAGTAGTCCACAGGGGCGGGTCACAGATACGCAGTATTTT.

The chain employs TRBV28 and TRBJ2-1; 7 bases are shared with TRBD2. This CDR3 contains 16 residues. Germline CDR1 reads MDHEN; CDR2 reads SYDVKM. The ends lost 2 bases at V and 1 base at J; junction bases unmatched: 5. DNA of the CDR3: TGTGCCAGCAGTTTAATTCGGGGGGTTTCCTACAATGAGCAGTTCTTC. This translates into CASSLIRGVSYNEQFF.

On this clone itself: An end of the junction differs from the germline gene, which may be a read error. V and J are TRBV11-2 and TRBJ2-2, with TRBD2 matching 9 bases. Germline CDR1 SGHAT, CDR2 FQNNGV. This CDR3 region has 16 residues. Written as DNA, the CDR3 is TGTGCCAGCACCTTAGTAGCGGGAGTAGGGACCGGGGAGCTGTTTTTT. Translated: CASTLVAGVGTGELFF.

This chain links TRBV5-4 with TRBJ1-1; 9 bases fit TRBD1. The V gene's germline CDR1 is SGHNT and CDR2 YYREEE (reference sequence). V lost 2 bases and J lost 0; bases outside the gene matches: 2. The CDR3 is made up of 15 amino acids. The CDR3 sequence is CASSFTGGMNTEAFF. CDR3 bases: TGTGCCAGCAGCTTTACAGGGGGCATGAACACTGAAGCTTTCTTT.

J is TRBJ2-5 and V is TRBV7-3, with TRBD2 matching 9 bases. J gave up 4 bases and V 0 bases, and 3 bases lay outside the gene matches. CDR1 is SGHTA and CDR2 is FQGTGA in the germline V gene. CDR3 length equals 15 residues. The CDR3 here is CASSLTSGSGETQYF. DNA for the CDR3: TGTGCCAGCAGCTTAACTAGCGGGAGTGGAGAGACCCAGTACTTC.